The 28 T cell receptor beta chains below all came from one sample that was sequenced in a study of control samples from healthy donors and cancer patients. Only in-frame clones appear in the TCRdb table, and some are missing; sequencing was by immunoSEQ multiplex PCR. The repertoire has about 140,000 clones, roughly 88% of them found once; the top ten carry roughly 1.7%. Material for sequencing was blood. The receptors stem from a man aged 18-30 years in good health.

The V and J genes are TRBV4-3 and TRBJ2-7, with 7 bases aligning to TRBD1. V was pared by 0 bases and J by 3 bases, with 8 bases of the junction left unmatched. CDR3 length: 16 residues. CDR1 and CDR2 (germline): LGHNA, YSLEER. The CDR3 DNA reads as TGCGCCAGCAGCCAAGATCTCTACGGGACAGACTACGAGCAGTACTTC. Translating gives CASSQDLYGTDYEQYF.

The chain links TRBV6-5 to TRBJ1-1; D call uncertain. Germline CDR1 and CDR2: MNHEY and SVGAGI. The CDR3 consists of 11 residues. The germline V and J ends were trimmed by 4 bases and 8 bases, with 8 bases remaining between them. The CDR3 here is CASSSGGEAFF. In nucleotides, the CDR3 is TGTGCCAGCAGTTCAGGAGGGGAAGCTTTCTTT.

V is TRBV15 and J is TRBJ2-2, with TRBD2 as a possible D gene (5 bases). CDR3 size: 14 residues. The V end was cut by 1 base, the J end by 6 bases, with 9 bases between. The germline CDR1 and CDR2 sequences are LNHNV and YYDKDF (reference sequence). The CDR3 DNA follows: TGTGCCACCAGCAGAGCCACGGAGGCCGGGGAGCTGTTTTTT. Amino acid sequence: CATSRATEAGELFF.

This chain connects TRBV24-1 to TRBJ2-5; 8 nucleotides align to TRBD1. J lost 3 bases, V lost 8 bases, and 13 bases had no gene match. CDR3 length: 16 residues. The germline gives CDR1 KGHDR, CDR2 SFDVKD. The CDR3 nucleotides read TGTGCCACCATTGAGGGCAGGGGGCAGATAAAAGAGACCCAGTACTTC. Its translation is CATIEGRGQIKETQYF.

The chain has TRBV6-5 and TRBJ1-1; D unclear. Germline CDR1 and CDR2: MNHEY and SVGAGI. The CDR3 covers 14 residues. Trimming removed 0 bases at V and 8 bases at J, with 13 bases between. DNA of the CDR3: TGTGCCAGCAGTTACTCCCAAGTGTCGGTCGAAGCTTTCTTT. Translating it yields CASSYSQVSVEAFF.

The chain is built from TRBV24-1 and TRBJ1-2; D is ambiguous. Trimming took 4 bases from V and 2 from J, leaving 4 bases between them. This CDR3 has 12 residues. The germline CDR1 and CDR2 sequences are KGHDR and SFDVKD. DNA of the CDR3: TGTGCCACCAGTGACAGGAACTATGGCTACACCTTC. It encodes CATSDRNYGYTF.

The chain recombines TRBV2 with TRBJ2-1, with no clear D. Germline CDR1 SNHLY, CDR2 FYNNEI. The V gene lost 1 base and the J gene lost 10 bases, with 8 bases spanning the gap. CDR3 length equals 12 residues. CDR3 in DNA: TGTGCCAGCAGTGAAGAATCTCCGGAGCAGTTCTTC. Protein: CASSEESPEQFF.

The V call is TRBV18, the J call TRBJ2-1; 13 positions match TRBD2. Germline V lookup: CDR1 KGHSH, CDR2 LQKENI. The CDR3 runs to 16 residues. The V and J ends lost 1 base and 10 bases, in that order; junction bases with no gene match: 7. CDR3 bases: TGTGCCAGCTCACCACAGGGACTAGCGGGGAGTCAGGAGCAGTTCTTC. Protein: CASSPQGLAGSQEQFF.

The rearrangement links TRBV28 to TRBJ1-5, with D unclear. There are 13 residues in the CDR3. V lost 2 bases, J lost 4 bases, and 6 bases lay in between. The germline CDR1 and CDR2 sequences are MDHEN and SYDVKM. CDR3 residues: CASSLMENQPQHF. The DNA of the CDR3 is TGTGCCAGCAGTTTAATGGAAAATCAGCCCCAGCATTTT.

This rearrangement joins TRBV10-3 to TRBJ2-5; 13 bases are a match to TRBD2. Germline CDR1 ENHRY, CDR2 SYGVKD. With 6 bases clipped from V and 5 bases from J, the junction kept 3 bases outside the gene matches. This CDR3 comprises 14 residues. The CDR3 coding sequence is TGTGCCATCAGCGGGACTAGCGGGGTTGAGACCCAGTACTTC. It translates to CAISGTSGVETQYF.

The chain's CDR3 is CASSYSAGTGGYEQYF. CDR3 DNA: TGTGCCAGCAGTTACTCCGCAGGGACAGGGGGCTACGAGCAGTACTTC. This chain uses TRBV6-5 with TRBJ2-7, with 11 nucleotides matching TRBD1. The ends lost 0 bases at V and 3 bases at J; junction bases unmatched: 4. The germline V gene has CDR1 MNHEY and CDR2 SVGAGI. The CDR3 totals 16 residues.

The genes are TRBV7-9 and TRBJ2-2; D remains unclear. The CDR3 runs to 14 residues. Per germline, CDR1 SEHNR and CDR2 FQNEAQ (reference sequence). V shed 1 base and J shed 4 bases, with 7 bases lying between them. CDR3 nucleotides: TGTGCCAGCAGCTTAGATCTAGGCACCGGGGAGCTGTTTTTT. Translated: CASSLDLGTGELFF.

J is TRBJ1-1 and V is TRBV7-3; tentatively, D is TRBD1 (5 bases). The CDR3 is made up of 15 amino acids. Germline CDR1 and CDR2: SGHTA and FQGTGA. Trimming cost V 5 bases and J 0 bases, with 13 bases left between them. CDR3 in DNA: TGTGCCAGCAGCCCAATGGCAGGGCTGAACACTGAAGCTTTCTTT. Translating it yields CASSPMAGLNTEAFF.

Notes on this clone: In the same sample, other DNA sequences code for this CDR3. The rearrangement joins TRBV19 to TRBJ1-1; D not certain. Trimming took 2 bases from V and 3 from J, leaving 7 bases between them. The CDR3 totals 13 residues. Per the germline V gene, CDR1 is LNHDA and CDR2 is SQIVND (reference sequence). The CDR3 loop is CASSINRDTEAFF. The CDR3 nucleotides are TGTGCCAGTAGTATAAACCGGGACACTGAAGCTTTCTTT. The whole variable domain, remainder taken from reference TRBV19 and TRBJ1-1, is DGGITQSPKYLFRKEGQNVTLSCEQNLNHDAMYWYRQDPGQGLRLIYYSQIVNDFQKGDIAEGYSVSREKKESFPLTVTSAQKNPTAFYLCASSINRDTEAFFGQGTRLTVV.

This clone was counted once. The rearrangement uses TRBV19 and TRBJ2-3; D gene ambiguous. Looked up from germline, CDR1 is LNHDA and CDR2 is SQIVND (reference sequence). V was pared by 1 base and J by 4 bases, with 9 bases between. This CDR3 has 14 residues. Here the CDR3 reads CASSIGYSPDTQYF. DNA for the CDR3: TGTGCCAGTAGTATAGGGTACAGTCCAGATACGCAGTATTTT.

The chain has TRBV4-1 and TRBJ2-5; 8 bases are shared with TRBD2. Germline V gene sequence: CDR1 MGHRA, CDR2 YSYEKL. V lost 2 bases and J lost 1; bases outside the gene matches: 6. This CDR3 has 16 residues. For the CDR3, the DNA is TGCGCCAGCAGCCAAATCGGGGGGGCCCCCCAAGAGACCCAGTACTTC. Its translation: CASSQIGGAPQETQYF.

This clone is a singleton in its sample. The genes are TRBV5-5 and TRBJ1-1, with 8 positions matching TRBD1. This CDR3 region has 14 residues. CDR1 is SGHKS and CDR2 is YYEKEE in the germline V gene (reference sequence). V gave up 5 bases and J gave up 4 bases; unmatched junction bases: 7. CDR3 in amino acids: CASRPTGEGTEAFF. The CDR3 DNA is TGTGCCAGCAGGCCGACAGGGGAGGGCACTGAAGCTTTCTTT.

The chain has TRBV6-2 or TRBV6-3 and TRBJ1-1; 10 bases match TRBD1. With 0 bases clipped from V and 1 base from J, the junction kept 2 bases outside the gene matches. Germline assignment: CDR1 MNHEY and CDR2 SVGEGT. The length of the CDR3 is 16 residues. For the CDR3, the DNA is TGTGCCAGCAGTTACTCGAGGGACAGGGGGAACACTGAAGCTTTCTTT. Amino acid sequence: CASSYSRDRGNTEAFF.

The V call is TRBV5-4, the J call TRBJ1-3; no reliable D call. Germline lookup yields CDR1 SGHNT and CDR2 YYREEE (reference sequence). There are 14 residues in the CDR3. V was cut by 0 bases and J by 2 bases, with 6 bases left in between. In DNA form, the CDR3 reads TGTGCCAGCAGCTTGGAAGGACCTGGAAACACCATATATTTT. Protein sequence: CASSLEGPGNTIYF.

J is TRBJ2-1 and V is TRBV10-3, with TRBD2 matching over 10 bases. V lost 1 base, J lost 0 bases, and 3 bases stayed unmatched. This CDR3 comprises 17 residues. From germline, CDR1 is ENHRY and CDR2 SYGVKD. CDR3 loop: CAISELTSGDSYNEQFF. The CDR3 DNA reads TGTGCCATCAGTGAGTTAACTAGCGGGGACTCCTACAATGAGCAGTTCTTC.

The chain is built from TRBV20-1 and TRBJ2-3; either TRBD1 or TRBD2 may fit D (5 bases each). The germline gives CDR1 DFQATT, CDR2 SNEGSKA (reference sequence). The length of the CDR3 is 15 residues. V was cut by 3 bases and J by 1 base, with 14 bases left in between. The CDR3 DNA reads TGCAGTGCTAGTATCCCCGGGGCCCGCACAGATACGCAGTATTTT. It translates to CSASIPGARTDTQYF.

The V gene is TRBV4-1, the J gene TRBJ1-4; D perhaps matches TRBD1 (6 bases). V was clipped by 1 base and J by 0 bases, with 9 bases between them. The CDR3 sequence is 16 residues long. Germline V gene sequence: CDR1 MGHRA, CDR2 YSYEKL. CDR3 protein: CASSQGTASTNEKLFF. The DNA of the CDR3 is TGCGCCAGCAGCCAAGGGACAGCCTCAACTAATGAAAAACTGTTTTTT.

The chain carries TRBV30 and TRBJ1-5, with D possibly matching TRBD1 (6 bases). CDR3 size: 14 residues. Germline values: CDR1 GTSNPN, CDR2 SVGIG (reference sequence). V was trimmed by 2 bases and J by 2 bases, leaving 10 bases between them. The CDR3 reads CAWSLNRGNQPQHF. CDR3 bases: TGTGCCTGGAGTTTGAACAGGGGCAATCAGCCCCAGCATTTT.

The chain employs TRBV2 and TRBJ2-1, with 9 bases matching TRBD2. The trim removed 4 bases at V and 10 bases at J, leaving 8 bases unmatched. In germline, CDR1 is SNHLY, CDR2 FYNNEI. The CDR3 totals 14 residues. The CDR3, as DNA: TGTGCCAGCAGTGGTTCTAGCGGGGCGGGGGAGCAGTTCTTC. It codes for CASSGSSGAGEQFF.

The chain links TRBV5-4 to TRBJ2-1; 13 bases line up with TRBD2. The germline CDR1 and CDR2 sequences are SGHNT and YYREEE (reference sequence). The CDR3 extends over 16 amino acids. The junction had 6 bases not matched to a gene; V was cut back by 0 bases and J by 9 bases. CDR3 region: CASSLGLAGGGGEQFF. In nucleotides, the CDR3 is TGTGCCAGCAGCTTGGGACTAGCGGGGGGTGGTGGTGAGCAGTTCTTC.

V is TRBV15 and J is TRBJ2-7; tentatively, D is TRBD2 (7 bases). CDR3 length: 15 amino acids. Germline assignment: CDR1 LNHNV and CDR2 YYDKDF (reference sequence). Trimming stripped 0 bases from V and 3 bases from J, with 12 bases between. CDR3 protein: CATSRDRGGGYEQYF. In DNA, the CDR3 is TGTGCCACCAGCAGAGATAGGGGGGGTGGCTACGAGCAGTACTTC.

The V call is TRBV14, the J call TRBJ2-7; 7 bases map to TRBD1. CDR1 SGHDN and CDR2 FVKESK come from the germline V gene. The ends lost 1 base at V and 3 bases at J; junction bases unmatched: 0. The CDR3 is made up of 13 amino acids. This CDR3 reads CASSQGQGYEQYF. The DNA for the CDR3 is TGTGCCAGCAGCCAAGGACAGGGCTACGAGCAGTACTTC.

The rearrangement uses TRBV7-2 and TRBJ2-7; 8 bases line up with TRBD1. V trimming: 1 base; J trimming: 4 bases; junction bases outside the gene matches: 9. In germline, CDR1 is SGHTA, CDR2 FQGNSA. The CDR3 consists of 16 residues. The CDR3 loop is CASSLDLGRGQYEQYF. The CDR3 region has the DNA TGTGCCAGCAGCTTAGATCTGGGCAGGGGGCAATACGAGCAGTACTTC. The variable domain in full, with the rest retrieved from reference TRBV7-2 and TRBJ2-7, is GAGVSQSPSNKVTEKGKDVELRCDPISGHTALYWYRQSLGQGLEFLIYFQGNSAPDKSGLPSDRFSAERTGGSVSTLTIQRTQQEDSAVYLCASSLDLGRGQYEQYFGPGTRLTVT.